This T cell receptor (beta chain) was recorded in a study of shared clonotypes between healthy human individuals. Comment on this clone: Other DNA sequences from this sample encode an identical CDR3 as well.

Naive CD8 isolation took CD45RO-negative cells positively selected for CCR7 and excluded terminally differentiated effector memory CD45RA+ cells. V was pared by 6 bases and J by 4 bases, with 8 bases of the junction left unmatched. In germline, CDR1 is MNHEY, CDR2 SVGAGI. The CDR3 is 14 amino acids. Sequencing used immunoSEQ multiplex PCR; TCRdb keeps in-frame clones, though not all of them. The sample carries about 1,800,000 clones, approximately 94% recorded once. Input material: naive CD8+ T cells sorted from blood. The TCR sequence derives from a man aged 18-30 years in good health. The chain uses TRBV6-5 and TRBJ2-7, with TRBD1 matching 8 bases. DNA of the CDR3: TGTGCCAGCAGCACTGGACAGGGCGGGTACGAGCAGTACTTC. It codes for CASSTGQGGYEQYF.